The 31 T cell receptor beta chains reported below all come from one sample, sequenced in a study of blood T cell repertoires in COVID-19. The data were produced by immunoSEQ multiplex PCR, yet TCRdb's version contains in-frame clones alone and is incomplete. The sample lists more than 250,000 clones, about 91% occurring once. Sequencing was done on a sample of PBMCs or T cells enriched from blood (not recorded which). Every receptor here comes from a woman aged 40 to 49 with acute COVID-19.

This rearrangement joins TRBV27 to TRBJ2-7, with TRBD2 identical over 7 bases. V gave up 4 bases and J gave up 5 bases; unmatched junction bases: 11. Per the germline V gene, CDR1 is MNHEY and CDR2 is SMNVEV (reference sequence). CDR3 size: 15 residues. The CDR3 DNA reads TGTGCCAGCAGTTCGGGGGGAGGGCCTCGGAACGAGCAGTACGTC. Translation: CASSSGGGPRNEQYV.

The chain uses TRBV18 and TRBJ2-3, with 10 bases fitting TRBD1. Per germline, CDR1 KGHSH and CDR2 LQKENI. The V and J ends lost 0 bases and 4 bases, in that order; junction bases with no gene match: 1. This CDR3 has 15 residues. CDR3 DNA: TGTGCCAGCTCACCACCGACAGGGGGCGCAGATACGCAGTATTTT. This gives the protein CASSPPTGGADTQYF.

This clone appeared a few times. V and J are TRBV11-2 and TRBJ2-4; 11 nucleotides line up with TRBD2. Germline-derived CDR1 and CDR2 are SGHAT and FQNNGV. The junction had 9 bases not matched to a gene; V was cut back by 1 base and J by 7 bases. This CDR3 is 17 amino acids long. CDR3 region: CASSLALAGVEVNIQYF. CDR3 nucleotides: TGTGCCAGCAGCTTAGCACTAGCGGGAGTCGAGGTGAACATTCAGTACTTC.

The V and J genes are TRBV2 and TRBJ2-1, with 7 nucleotides matching TRBD1. V gave up 4 bases and J gave up 0 bases; unmatched junction bases: 3. This CDR3 comprises 15 residues. In germline, CDR1 is SNHLY, CDR2 FYNNEI. CDR3 protein: CASSVGQVSYNEQFF. As DNA, the CDR3 is TGTGCCAGCAGTGTCGGACAGGTCTCCTACAATGAGCAGTTCTTC.

V gene TRBV28 combines with J gene TRBJ2-7; TRBD2 is a possible D gene (5 bases). The CDR3 has 17 residues. V was clipped by 5 bases and J by 4 bases, with 24 bases between them. Per germline, CDR1 MDHEN and CDR2 SYDVKM. In DNA, the CDR3 is TGTGCCAGCAGTCCTTATGGCCCCTCGGGGTACCGTTACGAGCAGTACTTC. Residues: CASSPYGPSGYRYEQYF.

As for this clone: The DNA is left out, because the CDR3 cannot be placed on it with certainty; the CDR3 is given as TCRdb lists it. The chain links TRBV6-5 to TRBJ2-3; the table assigns TRBD1, which was not confirmed against the DNA. The CDR3 is 16 amino acids in total, end residues counted. Germline V gene lookup returns CDR1 MNHEY and CDR2 SVGAGI. The CDR3: CASSYQGFGSGDTQYF.

V and J are TRBV4-1 and TRBJ2-1, with D perhaps TRBD2 (5 bases). V was pared by 6 bases and J by 9 bases, with 15 bases between. Germline lookup yields CDR1 MGHRA and CDR2 YSYEKL. This CDR3 has 13 amino acids. The CDR3 bases are TGCGCCAGCAGTTATTCCGTAGGGAGTGAGCAGTTCTTC. Amino acids: CASSYSVGSEQFF.

V usage is TRBV3-1 (or the pseudogene TRBV3-2) and J usage is TRBJ2-7; maybe TRBD2 (6 bases). Trimming removed 1 base from V and 2 bases from J, with 15 bases in between. There are 16 residues in the CDR3. Germline-derived CDR1 and CDR2 are LGHDT and YNNKEL (reference sequence). CDR3 amino acids: CASSQVGGSRTYEQYF. The CDR3, as DNA: TGTGCCAGCAGCCAAGTAGGAGGGTCTAGGACCTACGAGCAGTACTTC.

V usage is TRBV7-3 and J usage is TRBJ1-6; D call uncertain. Germline assignment: CDR1 SGHTA and CDR2 FQGTGA. This CDR3 has 13 amino acids. V was trimmed by 1 base and J by 7 bases, leaving 5 bases between them. Here the CDR3 reads CASSLIGNSPLHF. The CDR3 DNA follows: TGTGCCAGCAGCTTAATCGGGAATTCACCCCTCCACTTT.

V gene TRBV7-9 combines with J gene TRBJ2-1, with TRBD2 matching over 13 bases. This CDR3 has 19 residues. The junction had 16 bases not matched to a gene; V was cut back by 5 bases and J by 6 bases. Germline values: CDR1 SEHNR, CDR2 FQNEAQ (reference sequence). The CDR3 region has the DNA TGTGCCAGCAGCCCTAGTAGAGGACTAGCGGGAGCAAATATCAATGAGCAGTTCTTC. Amino acids: CASSPSRGLAGANINEQFF.

The chain has TRBV18 and TRBJ1-1; a possible D gene is TRBD1 (6 bases). The CDR3 sequence is 12 residues long. V lost 5 bases and J 8 bases, leaving 12 bases between the germline ends. Germline assignment: CDR1 KGHSH and CDR2 LQKENI. CDR3 in DNA: TGTGCCAGCTCATATGACAGGTCAGAAGCTTTCTTT. Its protein is CASSYDRSEAFF.

The rearrangement uses TRBV14 and TRBJ1-2; D is perhaps TRBD1 (5 bases). Germline assignment: CDR1 SGHDN and CDR2 FVKESK. The V end was cut by 0 bases, the J end by 6 bases, with 14 bases between. The CDR3 runs 15 residues. CDR3 nucleotide sequence: TGTGCCAGCAGCCAAGATATTCAGGGCTCGGATGGCTACACCTTC. Translating it yields CASSQDIQGSDGYTF.

The DNA for the CDR3 is TGCGCCAGCAGCCAGGTTCCCGGGGGAGGCTATGGCTACACCTTC. Protein: CASSQVPGGGYGYTF. The rearrangement links TRBV4-3 to TRBJ1-2; weak D call: TRBD1 (5 bases). The germline V and J ends were trimmed by 3 bases and 4 bases, with 15 bases remaining between them. The CDR3 has 15 amino acids. Germline V gene sequence: CDR1 LGHNA, CDR2 YSLEER.

The chain carries TRBV19 and TRBJ2-1; 9 nucleotides line up with TRBD2. The germline V gene has CDR1 LNHDA and CDR2 SQIVND (reference sequence). Losses at the gene ends were 5 bases for V and 8 bases for J; bases not matched to a gene: 10. This CDR3 contains 15 residues. This CDR3 reads CASSVAGASRDEQFF. CDR3 nucleotides: TGTGCCAGTAGTGTAGCGGGAGCTAGCAGGGATGAGCAGTTCTTC.

The chain uses TRBV5-1 and TRBJ2-3, with D tentatively TRBD1 (6 bases). The CDR3 runs to 15 residues. Per germline, CDR1 SGHRS and CDR2 YFSETQ. The ends were cut back, 3 bases at V and 6 bases at J, with 17 bases in the middle. CDR3 sequence: CASSSVPDSLDTQYF. CDR3 coding DNA: TGCGCCAGCAGCTCGGTACCGGACAGTTTGGATACGCAGTATTTT. Filled out from reference TRBV5-1 and TRBJ2-3, the complete variable domain reads KAGVTQTPRYLIKTRGQQVTLSCSPISGHRSVSWYQQTPGQGLQFLFEYFSETQRNKGNFPGRFSGRQFSNSRSEMNVSTLELGDSALYLCASSSVPDSLDTQYFGPGTRLTVL.

The J gene is TRBJ1-3, the V gene TRBV6-5; D ambiguous. Trimming left V 10 bases short and J 8 bases short, with 12 bases between. Germline V lookup: CDR1 MNHEY, CDR2 SVGAGI. This CDR3 is built from 11 residues. The CDR3 loop is CATLPLYTIYF. Here the CDR3 DNA reads TGTGCCACTCTACCACTCTACACCATATATTTT.

The table lists this clone with a few counts. The chain uses TRBV2 and TRBJ1-1; D remains unclear. The germline CDR1 and CDR2 sequences are SNHLY and FYNNEI. The CDR3 is 14 residues long. V was cut by 7 bases and J by 1 base, with 13 bases left in between. This CDR3 reads CASKLEAGNTEAFF. In DNA form, the CDR3 reads TGTGCCAGCAAACTGGAAGCGGGGAACACTGAAGCTTTCTTT.

This clone is a singleton in its sample. The V and J genes are TRBV30 and TRBJ2-1; D might be TRBD2 (6 bases). The CDR3 length is 13 residues. Looked up from germline, CDR1 is GTSNPN and CDR2 is SVGIG (reference sequence). V was shortened by 4 bases and J by 7 bases, with 14 bases between the two germline ends. The CDR3 nucleotides are TGTGCCTGGAATCCGGGAGCTGGTAATGAGCAGTTCTTC. It yields the protein CAWNPGAGNEQFF.

The genes are TRBV11-3 and TRBJ2-2, with a tentative D call TRBD2 (6 bases). The V end was cut by 4 bases, the J end by 0 bases, with 9 bases between. CDR1 and CDR2 from the germline V gene are SGHNT and YENEEA. CDR3 length: 15 amino acids. CDR3: CASSSWGANTGELFF. The CDR3 region has the DNA TGTGCCAGCAGCTCATGGGGGGCGAACACCGGGGAGCTGTTTTTT.

The rearrangement joins TRBV27 to TRBJ1-2, with 8 bases that match TRBD1. This CDR3 has 16 residues. CDR1 is MNHEY and CDR2 is SMNVEV in the germline V gene (reference sequence). V shed 7 bases and J 4 bases; nucleotides not matched to a gene: 14. In nucleotides, the CDR3 is TGTGCCAGCACCGTTGGATCAGGGGGCTCGAGCTATGGCTACACCTTC. Translation: CASTVGSGGSSYGYTF.

The V call is TRBV5-1, the J call TRBJ2-5, with D possibly being TRBD2 (5 bases). Trimming removed 2 bases from V and 5 bases from J, with 13 bases in between. The CDR3 sequence is 14 residues long. Germline assignment: CDR1 SGHRS and CDR2 YFSETQ. The CDR3 protein is CASSFFGNEETQYF. The CDR3 DNA follows: TGCGCCAGCAGCTTCTTCGGGAACGAGGAGACCCAGTACTTC. The entire variable domain, with the rest obtained from reference TRBV5-1 and TRBJ2-5, is as follows: KAGVTQTPRYLIKTRGQQVTLSCSPISGHRSVSWYQQTPGQGLQFLFEYFSETQRNKGNFPGRFSGRQFSNSRSEMNVSTLELGDSALYLCASSFFGNEETQYFGPGTRLLVL.

The CDR3 reads CAWSHLRGQYNEQFF. CDR3 in DNA: TGTGCCTGGAGTCACCTGAGGGGGCAGTACAATGAGCAGTTCTTC. This chain uses TRBV30 with TRBJ2-1, with 7 bases aligning to TRBD1. CDR1 and CDR2 (germline): GTSNPN, SVGIG (reference sequence). V dropped 2 bases and J dropped 4; count of bases not matched to a gene: 8. This CDR3 is built from 15 residues.

The genes are TRBV18 and TRBJ1-1; no definite D call. The germline V gene has CDR1 KGHSH and CDR2 LQKENI. V gave up 2 bases and J gave up 6 bases, with 7 bases separating them. The CDR3 sequence is 12 residues long. The CDR3 DNA follows: TGTGCCAGCTCACCATATATATCTGAAGCTTTCTTT. Its translation is CASSPYISEAFF.

J is TRBJ2-5 and V is TRBV28; 7 bases match TRBD1. Trimming removed 2 bases from V and 2 bases from J; junction bases left unmatched: 5. The CDR3 spans 15 residues. From germline, CDR1 is MDHEN and CDR2 SYDVKM. CDR3 in amino acids: CASSLGGTAQETQYF. CDR3 nucleotides: TGTGCCAGCAGTTTAGGTGGGACAGCACAAGAGACCCAGTACTTC.

V usage is TRBV4-1 and J usage is TRBJ2-2; D is undetermined. CDR3 length: 15 amino acids. Trimming removed 0 bases from V and 0 bases from J, with 5 bases in between. Per germline, CDR1 MGHRA and CDR2 YSYEKL. In DNA, the CDR3 is TGCGCCAGCAGCCAAGAGGCCTCGAACACCGGGGAGCTGTTTTTT. Protein product: CASSQEASNTGELFF.

This sequence joins TRBV3-1 (or the pseudogene TRBV3-2) and TRBJ2-5; 9 positions agree with TRBD2. The CDR3 runs 14 residues. Germline CDR1 LGHDT, CDR2 YNNKEL (reference sequence). V lost 3 bases to trimming and J lost 3 bases; unmatched junction nucleotides: 2. CDR3 protein: CASSHRLAEETQYF. The CDR3 DNA follows: TGTGCCAGCAGCCACAGACTAGCGGAAGAGACCCAGTACTTC.

V is TRBV9 and J is TRBJ2-3, with 10 bases identical to TRBD2. The CDR3 loop spans 17 amino acids. Unmatched junction bases numbered 6, after V lost 1 base and J lost 1 base. Germline V lookup: CDR1 SGDLS, CDR2 YYNGEE. CDR3 sequence: CASSVWPGTSGTDTQYF. The CDR3 DNA reads TGTGCCAGCAGCGTATGGCCCGGGACTAGCGGCACAGATACGCAGTATTTT.

The gene calls are TRBV12-3 or TRBV12-4 and TRBJ1-1, with D maybe TRBD1 (5 bases). The CDR3 sequence is 13 residues long. Trimming removed 2 bases from V and 6 bases from J, with 10 bases in between. CDR3 sequence (DNA): TGTGCCAGCAGTTTACATTTGGGGCCTGAAGCTTTCTTT. Its translation: CASSLHLGPEAFF.

The chain joins TRBV18 to TRBJ1-5, with unresolved D. Germline V lookup: CDR1 KGHSH, CDR2 LQKENI. This CDR3 region has 13 residues. Trimming took 6 bases from V and 5 from J, leaving 11 bases between them. The CDR3 reads CASSRNGDQPQHF. CDR3 DNA: TGTGCCAGCTCCCGAAACGGGGATCAGCCCCAGCATTTT.

This clone was found once. The V and J genes are TRBV4-3 and TRBJ2-1; the D is unclear. The V gene's germline CDR1 is LGHNA and CDR2 YSLEER. The CDR3 is made up of 17 amino acids. Trimming cost V 3 bases and J 0 bases, with 15 bases left between them. The CDR3: CASSQGLAHSSYNEQFF. CDR3 coding DNA: TGCGCCAGCAGCCAGGGCCTGGCGCACAGCTCCTACAATGAGCAGTTCTTC.

The chain has TRBV9 and TRBJ2-1, with D tentatively TRBD2 (5 bases). The CDR3 spans 16 residues. Germline V gene sequence: CDR1 SGDLS, CDR2 YYNGEE. V gave up 4 bases and J gave up 0 bases, with 14 bases separating them. The CDR3 loop is CASSPRTGSSYNEQFF. CDR3 nucleotide sequence: TGTGCCAGCAGCCCTCGGACGGGGAGCTCCTACAATGAGCAGTTCTTC. Looking up the rest from reference TRBV9 and TRBJ2-1 gives the full variable domain: DSGVTQTPKHLITATGQRVTLRCSPRSGDLSVYWYQQSLDQGLQFLIQYYNGEERAKGNILERFSAQQFPDLHSELNLSSLELGDSALYFCASSPRTGSSYNEQFFGPGTRLTVL.